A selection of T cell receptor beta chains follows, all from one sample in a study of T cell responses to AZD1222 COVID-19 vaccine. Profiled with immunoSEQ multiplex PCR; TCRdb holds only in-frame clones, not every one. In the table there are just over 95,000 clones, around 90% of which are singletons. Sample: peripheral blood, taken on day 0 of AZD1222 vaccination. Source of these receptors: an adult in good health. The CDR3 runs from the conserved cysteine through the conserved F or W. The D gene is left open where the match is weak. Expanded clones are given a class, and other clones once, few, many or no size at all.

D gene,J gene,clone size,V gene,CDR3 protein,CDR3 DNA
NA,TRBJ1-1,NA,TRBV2,CASSDFRNTEAFF,TGTGCCAGCAGTGATTTTAGAAACACTGAAGCTTTCTTT
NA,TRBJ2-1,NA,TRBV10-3,CAIRAGRLREDEQFF,TGTGCCATCAGGGCAGGCCGACTTCGCGAGGATGAGCAGTTCTTC
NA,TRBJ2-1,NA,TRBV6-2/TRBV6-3,CASSYSRAGRGRILDEQFF,TGTGCCAGCAGTTACTCGAGGGCTGGTAGGGGCCGTATTTTGGATGAGCAGTTCTTC
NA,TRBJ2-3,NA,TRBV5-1,CASSPMPSTLITDTQYF,TGCGCCAGCAGCCCGATGCCGAGTACTCTTATCACAGATACGCAGTATTTT
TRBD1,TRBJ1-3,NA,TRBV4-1,CASSGTAGNTIYF,TGCGCCAGCAGCGGGACAGCCGGAAACACCATATATTTT
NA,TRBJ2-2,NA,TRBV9,CASSPPQSTRNTGELFF,TGTGCCAGCAGCCCCCCCCAATCAACCCGGAACACCGGGGAGCTGTTTTTT
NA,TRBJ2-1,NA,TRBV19,CASNLRDRDYNEQFF,TGTGCCAGTAACCTCCGAGACAGAGACTACAATGAGCAGTTCTTC
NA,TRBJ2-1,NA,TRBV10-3,CAISEISGHSYNEQFF,TGTGCCATCAGTGAGATTAGCGGCCACTCCTACAATGAGCAGTTCTTC
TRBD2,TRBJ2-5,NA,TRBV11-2,CASSLGRAGGRGGLETQYF,TGTGCCAGCAGCTTAGGCCGCGCTGGGGGGCGGGGGGGGCTAGAGACCCAGTACTTC
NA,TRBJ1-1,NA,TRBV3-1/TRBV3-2,CASSQGVWVTEAFF,TGTGCCAGCAGCCAGGGGGTTTGGGTCACTGAAGCTTTCTTT
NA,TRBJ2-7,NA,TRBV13,CASSLGVYEQYF,TGTGCCAGCAGCTTAGGAGTGTACGAGCAGTACTTC
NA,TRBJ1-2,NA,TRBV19,CASTSGPGAGYTF,TGTGCCAGTACCTCGGGCCCAGGGGCAGGCTACACCTTC
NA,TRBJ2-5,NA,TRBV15,CATGVVRKEGETQYF,TGTGCCACCGGGGTAGTTCGTAAGGAAGGCGAGACCCAGTACTTC
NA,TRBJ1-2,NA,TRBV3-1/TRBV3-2,CASSRGDYGYTF,TGTGCCAGCAGCCGAGGGGACTATGGCTACACCTTC
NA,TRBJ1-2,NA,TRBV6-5,CASSYSVNYGYTF,TGTGCCAGCAGTTACAGTGTTAACTATGGCTACACCTTC
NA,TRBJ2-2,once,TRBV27,CASIRGGYPGELFF,TGTGCCAGCATCAGGGGGGGATACCCCGGGGAGCTGTTTTTT
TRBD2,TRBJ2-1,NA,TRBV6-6,CASSPSGGRSYNEQFF,TGTGCCAGCAGCCCCAGCGGGGGTCGCTCCTACAATGAGCAGTTCTTC
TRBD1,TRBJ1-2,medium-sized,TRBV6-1,CASSDGLWDSLTYGYTF,TGTGCCAGCAGTGACGGCCTTTGGGACAGCTTAACATATGGCTACACCTTC
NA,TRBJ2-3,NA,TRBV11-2,CASSPALGAGTKINTQYF,TGTGCCAGCAGCCCAGCCCTGGGGGCGGGGACCAAGATTAATACGCAGTATTTT
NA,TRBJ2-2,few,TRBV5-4,CASSISTNTGELFF,TGTGCCAGCAGCATAAGTACCAACACCGGGGAGCTGTTTTTT
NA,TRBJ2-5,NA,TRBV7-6,CASSLDREGTQYF,TGTGCCAGCAGCTTAGACAGGGAGGGGACCCAGTACTTC
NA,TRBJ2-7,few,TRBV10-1,CASSARGPDLYEQYF,TGCGCCAGCAGTGCGCGGGGGCCCGATTTATACGAGCAGTACTTC
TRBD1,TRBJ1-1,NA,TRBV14,CASSQGTGRFSEAFF,TGTGCCAGCAGCCAAGGGACAGGGAGGTTCTCTGAAGCTTTCTTT
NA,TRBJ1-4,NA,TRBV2,CASRDKGERLFF,TGTGCCAGCAGGGACAAGGGGGAAAGACTGTTTTTT
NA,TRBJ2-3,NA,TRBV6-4,CASSDRGTDTQYF,TGTGCCAGCAGTGACCGGGGGACAGATACGCAGTATTTT
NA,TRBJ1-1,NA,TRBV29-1,CSVASGGEAFF,TGCAGCGTCGCATCGGGAGGGGAGGCTTTCTTT
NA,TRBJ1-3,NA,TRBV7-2,CASSTNRGGSGNTIYF,TGTGCCAGCAGCACAAACCGGGGGGGCTCTGGAAACACCATATATTTT
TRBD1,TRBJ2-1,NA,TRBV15,CATSWARGREQFF,TGTGCCACCAGCTGGGCCAGGGGGCGGGAGCAGTTCTTC
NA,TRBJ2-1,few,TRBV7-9,CASSFVQGSHEQFF,TGTGCCAGCAGCTTTGTTCAGGGGAGCCATGAGCAGTTCTTC
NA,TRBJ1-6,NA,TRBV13,CASSLLAGEGSPLHF,TGTGCCAGCAGCTTACTGGCAGGGGAGGGTTCACCCCTCCACTTT
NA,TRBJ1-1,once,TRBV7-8,CASAILNRVNTEAFF,TGTGCCAGCGCGATTCTTAACAGGGTGAACACTGAAGCTTTCTTT
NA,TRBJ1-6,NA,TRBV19,CASTPGSGSPLHF,TGTGCCAGTACCCCAGGGTCGGGTTCACCCCTCCACTTT
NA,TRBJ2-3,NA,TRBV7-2,CASSLSRSTDTQYF,TGTGCCAGCAGCTTATCCCGGAGCACAGATACGCAGTATTTT
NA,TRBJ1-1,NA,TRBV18,CASSPGGFSAEAFF,TGTGCCAGCTCCCCGGGGGGGTTTTCAGCTGAAGCTTTCTTT
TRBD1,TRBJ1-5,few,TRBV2,CASSGTGVISNQPQHF,TGTGCCAGCAGTGGGACAGGGGTTATTAGCAATCAGCCCCAGCATTTT
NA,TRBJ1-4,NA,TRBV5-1,CASSLGDRATNEKLFF,TGCGCCAGCAGCTTGGGGGACCGTGCAACTAATGAAAAACTGTTTTTT
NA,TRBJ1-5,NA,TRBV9,CASSGGNQPQHF,TGTGCCAGCAGCGGCGGCAATCAGCCCCAGCATTTT
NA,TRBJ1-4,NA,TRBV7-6,CASSPRGANEKLFF,TGTGCCAGCAGCCCCCGAGGGGCTAATGAAAAACTGTTTTTT
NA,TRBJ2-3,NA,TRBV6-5,CASTNHRGTDTQYF,TGTGCCAGCACCAATCACCGGGGCACAGATACGCAGTATTTT
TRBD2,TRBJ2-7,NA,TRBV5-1,CASSFGTNYEQYF,TGCGCCAGCAGCTTCGGGACTAACTACGAGCAGTACTTC
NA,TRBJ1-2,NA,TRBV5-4,CASSFPSDSSNYGYTF,TGTGCCAGCAGCTTTCCGTCTGATTCCTCAAACTATGGCTACACCTTC
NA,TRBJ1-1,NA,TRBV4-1,CASSPPGQSRVPSFEAFF,TGCGCCAGCAGCCCGCCGGGGCAGTCCAGGGTTCCTAGCTTTGAAGCTTTCTTT
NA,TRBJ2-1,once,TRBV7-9,CASSLAWPLANEQFF,TGTGCCAGCAGCTTAGCCTGGCCCCTCGCCAATGAGCAGTTCTTC
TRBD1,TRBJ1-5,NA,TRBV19,CASSPTGGLGNQPQHF,TGTGCCAGTAGCCCGACAGGGGGCCTTGGCAATCAGCCCCAGCATTTT
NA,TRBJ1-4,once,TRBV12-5,CASGFDGQLNEKLFF,TGTGCTAGTGGTTTCGATGGACAGCTTAATGAAAAACTGTTTTTT
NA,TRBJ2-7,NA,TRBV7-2,CASSPQGGEQYF,TGTGCCAGCAGTCCGCAGGGGGGTGAGCAGTACTTC
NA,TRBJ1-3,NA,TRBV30,CAWSDRFQDRLSSGNTIYF,TGTGCCTGGAGTGACCGGTTTCAAGACAGGCTGAGCTCTGGAAACACCATATATTTT
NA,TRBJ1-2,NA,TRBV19,CASSMGTSMALTGGYTF,TGTGCCAGTAGTATGGGCACTTCGATGGCTTTAACTGGTGGCTACACCTTC
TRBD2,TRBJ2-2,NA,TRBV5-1,CASSSRTSAGELFF,TGCGCCAGCAGCTCCCGGACTAGCGCCGGGGAGCTGTTTTTT
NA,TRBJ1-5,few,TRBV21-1,CASSNPIEPQHF,TGTGCCAGCAGCAATCCAATAGAGCCCCAGCATTTT
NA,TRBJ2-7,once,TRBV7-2,CASSSLYEQYF,TGTGCCAGCAGCTCGCTCTACGAGCAGTACTTC
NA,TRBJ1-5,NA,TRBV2,CASSEGVTGNQPQHF,TGTGCCAGCAGTGAAGGGGTAACCGGCAATCAGCCCCAGCATTTT
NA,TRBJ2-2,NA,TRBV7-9,CASSLALGFPGELFF,TGTGCCAGCAGCTTAGCGTTGGGGTTTCCCGGGGAGCTGTTTTTT
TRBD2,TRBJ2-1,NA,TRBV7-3,CASSQSLRGGLRYNEQFF,TGTGCCAGCAGCCAGAGCCTGCGGGGGGGCCTGAGATACAATGAGCAGTTCTTC
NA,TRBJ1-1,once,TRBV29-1,CSVAWANTEAFF,TGCAGCGTTGCCTGGGCGAACACTGAAGCTTTCTTT
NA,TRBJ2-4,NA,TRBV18,CASSPVSKNIQYF,TGTGCCAGCTCACCGGTCTCCAAAAACATTCAGTACTTC
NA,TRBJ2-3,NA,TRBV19,CASSLRVASLTDTQYF,TGTGCCAGTAGTCTCAGGGTGGCATCTTTAACAGATACGCAGTATTTT